This is a list of T cell receptor beta chains from one sample in a study of beta chain features in type 1 diabetes. Clones were read by immunoSEQ multiplex PCR, and TCRdb kept only the in-frame ones, dropping some. The sample consists of 900,000 or so clones, roughly 15% of them appearing once. Sequencing was carried out using naive CD4+ T cells from blood. These receptors all come from a woman between 18 and 29 years old in good health. Both conserved end residues are part of each CDR3. The D gene is left open where the match is weak. Only part of the rows carry a size: once, few, many, or a class if the clone is expanded.

TRBV27,-,TRBJ2-1,-,TGTGCCAGCAGCACAGTGGCGGAGGATGAGCAGTTCTTC,CASSTVAEDEQFF
TRBV18,-,TRBJ2-5,-,TGTGCCAGCTCACCATCAGCGGCCTATCAAGAGACCCAGTACTTC,CASSPSAAYQETQYF
TRBV4-3,-,TRBJ2-6,few,TGCGCCAGCAGCCAAGGATCCTCCTTATCTGGGGCCAACGTCCTGACTTTC,CASSQGSSLSGANVLTF
TRBV10-3,-,TRBJ2-3,few,TGTGCCATCAGTGACCCGAGATACTCTACAGATACGCAGTATTTT,CAISDPRYSTDTQYF
TRBV2,TRBD2,TRBJ2-1,-,TGTGCCAGCAGGGCGGGAGTAACAAATGAGCAGTTCTTC,CASRAGVTNEQFF
TRBV20-1,-,TRBJ2-7,few,TGCAGTGCCTCTAACAGCTACGAGCAGTACTTC,CSASNSYEQYF
TRBV9,-,TRBJ2-5,few,TGTGCCAGCAGCGTGCGGGATGCGCAGACCCAGTACTTC,CASSVRDAQTQYF
TRBV6-6,-,TRBJ2-1,-,TGTGCCAGCAATTTGGGCGGGATTCTTTACAATGAGCAGTTCTTC,CASNLGGILYNEQFF
TRBV19,-,TRBJ2-7,-,TGTGCCAGTAGTCCACAGGGACTTGGGAGCTCCTACGAGCAGTACTTC,CASSPQGLGSSYEQYF
TRBV2,-,TRBJ1-1,-,TGTGCCAGCACGAAGTTTCGACAGCTTGAAGCTTTCTTT,CASTKFRQLEAFF
TRBV7-2,-,TRBJ2-1,-,TGTGCCAGCAGCCCCCGTGGGGTGGGAAGTTTGGCCAATGAGCAGTTCTTC,CASSPRGVGSLANEQFF
TRBV11-2,TRBD1,TRBJ2-2,-,TGTGCCAGCAGCGCGGGACAGGGGACTACCGGGGAGCTGTTTTTT,CASSAGQGTTGELFF
TRBV2,TRBD1,TRBJ2-7,-,TGTGCCAGCAGCGACCCAGTCCAGGGGGCCGGCAACGAGCAGTACTTC,CASSDPVQGAGNEQYF
TRBV7-9,-,TRBJ2-3,few,TGTGCCAGCGGTAGATTAGATACGCAGTATTTT,CASGRLDTQYF
TRBV2,-,TRBJ1-5,few,TGTGCCAGCAGTGAATCCGGGACTAGGGATCAGCCCCAGCATTTT,CASSESGTRDQPQHF
TRBV7-2,-,TRBJ1-2,-,TGTGCCAGCAGCTTATCCCCCGGCGACAAGTACTTCTATGGCTACACCTTC,CASSLSPGDKYFYGYTF
TRBV18,TRBD1,TRBJ1-2,few,TGTGCCAGCTCACCGGCCGGGACAGGGAAAGGTGGCTACACCTTC,CASSPAGTGKGGYTF
TRBV28,-,TRBJ2-4,-,TGTGCCAGCAGGCCTCAGGACATTGGCATTCAGTACTTC,CASRPQDIGIQYF
TRBV28,TRBD1,TRBJ1-4,-,TGTGCCAGCAGTCCCAATTGGTGGTTGGGACAGGAGTATGAAAAACTGTTTTTT,CASSPNWWLGQEYEKLFF
TRBV27,TRBD1,TRBJ2-7,-,TGTGCCAGCAGTTTATCGGGACAGGGAGTATACGAGCAGTACTTC,CASSLSGQGVYEQYF
TRBV15,TRBD1,TRBJ2-7,-,TGTGCCACCAGCATCGGGGGGGACAGGGGATGGTACGAGCAGTACTTC,CATSIGGDRGWYEQYF
TRBV6-1,-,TRBJ2-7,-,TGTGCCAGCAGCTACTTGGACAGTGCTCACGAGCAGTACTTC,CASSYLDSAHEQYF
TRBV20-1,-,TRBJ2-5,-,TGCAGTGCTAGTTCTCTAGAGACCCAGTACTTC,CSASSLETQYF
TRBV4-2,-,TRBJ2-6,few,TGTGCCAGCAGCCAAGATGATTGGTCCGGGGCCAACGTCCTGACTTTC,CASSQDDWSGANVLTF
TRBV7-9,TRBD1,TRBJ2-1,few,TGTGCCAGCAGCATAAAGACAGGGGAGAATGAGCAGTTCTTC,CASSIKTGENEQFF
TRBV19,-,TRBJ2-2,-,TGTGCCAGTAGTATTGGCAGGGGCAGCTTCACCGGGGAGCTGTTTTTT,CASSIGRGSFTGELFF
TRBV7-8,-,TRBJ1-1,few,TGTGCCAGCACGACGGACACTGAAGCTTTCTTT,CASTTDTEAFF
TRBV4-3,TRBD2,TRBJ2-3,-,TGCGCCAGCAGCCAAGATTCGTCTAGCGGAGGTGATACGCAGTATTTT,CASSQDSSSGGDTQYF
TRBV5-1,-,TRBJ2-5,few,TGCGCCAGCAGCTTGTTTGCTGGGCTAGAGACCCAGTACTTC,CASSLFAGLETQYF
TRBV7-2,TRBD1,TRBJ2-7,few,TGTGCCAGCAGCTTAATAGGGGACAGGGTTTTGTACGAGCAGTACTTC,CASSLIGDRVLYEQYF
TRBV5-1,-,TRBJ1-4,-,TGCGCCAGCAGCTCGGAAAATGAGGATGAAAAACTGTTTTTT,CASSSENEDEKLFF
TRBV7-2,TRBD2,TRBJ2-5,few,TGTGCCAGCAGCTTAAATGGACTAGCGGGACCGAGGATGGAGACCCAGTACTTC,CASSLNGLAGPRMETQYF
TRBV27,TRBD1,TRBJ2-1,few,TGTGCCAGCATACCAACAGGGGCTTCTCATCCTGAGCAGTTCTTC,CASIPTGASHPEQFF
TRBV2,-,TRBJ2-5,-,TGTGCCAGCAGTGATCCTCAAGAGACCCAGTACTTC,CASSDPQETQYF
TRBV18,TRBD1,TRBJ1-2,once,TGTGCCAGCTCACCCGCCCCGGGACAGCGCTCCGTTGGCTACACCTTC,CASSPAPGQRSVGYTF
TRBV7-8,-,TRBJ1-4,-,TGTGCCAGCAGCCCTCCGGGACTCCCTGGCCAAAAACTGTTTTTT,CASSPPGLPGQKLFF
TRBV27,TRBD1,TRBJ2-5,-,TGTGCCAGCAGTTTAGCCGGCAGGGGGACAGAGACCCAGTACTTC,CASSLAGRGTETQYF
TRBV28,-,TRBJ1-2,-,TGTGCCAGCAGTTCGTCGGGGGCGAACTATGGCTACACCTTC,CASSSSGANYGYTF
TRBV2,-,TRBJ2-2,-,TGTGCCAGCAGAAACAGGGTTGGGAACACCGGGGAGCTGTTTTTT,CASRNRVGNTGELFF
TRBV27,-,TRBJ1-4,-,TGTGCCAGCAGTTCCCGGGGCAGGGACGGTGAAAAACTGTTTTTT,CASSSRGRDGEKLFF
TRBV7-2,TRBD2,TRBJ2-7,few,TGTGCCAGCAGCCCTAATAGCGGGGCCGAGGGGTACTTC,CASSPNSGAEGYF
TRBV19,-,TRBJ1-2,few,TGTGCCAGTAAGACAGGATCAGGCTACACCTTC,CASKTGSGYTF
TRBV15,-,TRBJ2-7,few,TGTGCCACCAGCAGAGATAATGGTTTTGGTTGGCAGTACTTC,CATSRDNGFGWQYF
TRBV7-9,-,TRBJ2-7,-,TGTGCCAGCAGCTTCTCTGGGAAAACCTACGAGCAGTACTTC,CASSFSGKTYEQYF
TRBV5-6,-,TRBJ2-5,-,TGTGCCAGCAGCTTGGTCGAGGGGTGGGAGACCCAGTACTTC,CASSLVEGWETQYF
TRBV7-9,-,TRBJ1-5,-,TGTGCCAGCAGCCCCAGTCTAAATCAGCCCCAGCATTTT,CASSPSLNQPQHF
TRBV5-4,TRBD2,TRBJ2-1,few,TGTGCCAGCAGCTTACCAGCGGGAGGAGGTAGCTATGAGCAGTTCTTC,CASSLPAGGGSYEQFF
TRBV2,-,TRBJ1-4,few,TGTGCCAGCAGTGAAATGGCAGGTGGTTCTGAAAAACTGTTTTTT,CASSEMAGGSEKLFF
TRBV7-9,-,TRBJ1-4,-,TGTGCCAGCAGCTCCTACACACTCCTCGCAACTAATGAAAAACTGTTTTTT,CASSSYTLLATNEKLFF
TRBV5-1,-,TRBJ2-3,-,TGCGCCAGCAGCTCCTCACAGGGTTCTACAGATACGCAGTATTTT,CASSSSQGSTDTQYF
TRBV5-1,-,TRBJ2-7,-,TGCGCCAGCAGCTTGGGGGCGGGACTTTACTACGAGCAGTACTTC,CASSLGAGLYYEQYF